Shown below are 4 T cell receptor beta chains from a single sample sequenced in a study of siplizumab effects on memory and regulatory T cells (dated by TCRdb to between 2018 and 2021). Library preparation was by the immunoSEQ multiplex PCR assay. What TCRdb holds here is the immuneACCESS table cut down to in-frame rearrangements. Part of the clones is not present; checked against another copy, under half of the missing clones reflect an unresolved V gene, and the others are unexplained. Here the sample has 95,000 to 100,000 clones; about nine tenths occur a single time. The ten largest make up approximately 12% of the sample. Sequenced: non-Treg CD4+ T cells sorted from blood. The meaning of the sample's cell subset or site label: FACS-sorted unstimulated CD4+ non-regulatory T cells. The receptors derive from a human donor in good health.

CDR3 region: CASSVGSGGYNEQFF. The CDR3 bases are TGTGCCAGCAGCGTTGGAAGCGGGGGTTACAATGAGCAGTTCTTC. This chain uses TRBV9 with TRBJ2-1, with 8 bases matching TRBD2. The CDR3 length is 15 residues. With V trimmed by 2 bases and J by 4 bases, 5 bases remained unmatched. The germline V gene has CDR1 SGDLS and CDR2 YYNGEE.

The table lists this clone with a count of one. The chain combines TRBV28 with TRBJ2-7, with unresolved D. V was clipped by 3 bases and J by 5 bases, with 8 bases between them. Germline V gives CDR1 MDHEN, CDR2 SYDVKM. The CDR3 runs to 12 residues. The CDR3 reads CASSFDLDEQYF. CDR3 DNA: TGTGCCAGCAGTTTCGACTTGGACGAGCAGTACTTC.

This sequence joins TRBV7-9 and TRBJ1-3, with 7 positions matching TRBD1. The CDR3 covers 11 residues. J lost 16 bases, V lost 3 bases, and 6 bases had no gene match. Germline CDR1 and CDR2: SEHNR and FQNEAQ (reference sequence). The CDR3 protein is CASSFGQVWYF. CDR3 nucleotide sequence: TGTGCCAGCAGCTTTGGACAGGTTTGGTATTTT.

The chain employs TRBV12-5 and TRBJ1-1; 7 positions match TRBD1. With 6 bases clipped from V and 0 bases from J, the junction kept 10 bases outside the gene matches. The CDR3 contains 16 residues. From germline, CDR1 is LGHNT and CDR2 FRNRAP. CDR3 sequence (DNA): TGTGCTAGTGGACGTAGACAGGGATCCATGAACACTGAAGCTTTCTTT. Protein: CASGRRQGSMNTEAFF.